This TCR beta chain derives from a study of cytomegalovirus exposure and HLA in healthy donors. Study-wide context: In a previous analysis, approximately 110 million unique TCR beta sequences were found from 150 million to 200 million T cells.

The PCR ran on 60 Vbeta and 13 Jbeta primers. Produced via immunoSEQ multiplex PCR; TCRdb's table is partial and in-frame only. The data contain about 110,000 clones, 76% of them singletons. Study-level findings and limits: The study found most TCR sequences rare, yet found some public TCRs in many donors. Being productive about 87% or about 30% of the time was typical of most TCR beta V segments in an earlier analysis.

Turning to this clone: Its antigen is not identified.

Material for sequencing was PBMCs. The receptor was derived from a man aged 25 to 40 in good health and CMV-seropositive.

The CDR3 nucleotides are TGTGCCAGCAGTCAGGACAGTGCCTACGAGCAGTACTTC. This translates into CASSQDSAYEQYF. The rearrangement links TRBV6-5 to TRBJ2-7, with a tentative D call TRBD1 (6 bases). From germline, CDR1 is MNHEY and CDR2 SVGAGI. V was pared by 5 bases and J by 2 bases, with 10 bases between. The CDR3 runs 13 residues.